Shown below are 10 T cell receptor beta chains from a single sample sequenced in a study of cytomegalovirus exposure and HLA in healthy donors. A multiplex PCR was run with 60 Vbeta primers and 13 Jbeta primers. TCRdb's copy holds only in-frame clones and misses some; the assay was immunoSEQ multiplex PCR. Of approximately 150,000 clones listed, about four fifths were seen once; the top ten hold 5% to 6.5%. What was sequenced was PBMCs. The receptor set was obtained from a man aged 50 to 59 in good health and CMV-seropositive.

This clone was seen a few times. This chain joins TRBV5-1 and TRBJ2-5; 9 nucleotides match TRBD1. The end of the DNA is better explained by TRBJ2-7, so the J call may be wrong. Germline V gene data show CDR1 as SGHRS and CDR2 as YFSETQ. The CDR3 length is 13 residues. CDR3 DNA sequence: TGCGCCAGCAGGCCGGGACAGGGATCCGAGCAGTACTTC. Its translation: CASRPGQGSEQYF.

The chain uses TRBV10-1 and TRBJ2-3; weak D call: TRBD2 (6 bases). Trimming left V 1 base short and J 0 bases short, with 8 bases between. There are 15 residues in the CDR3. The V gene's germline CDR1 is WNHNN and CDR2 SYGVQD (reference sequence). CDR3 amino acids: CASSEWGTSTDTQYF. In nucleotides, the CDR3 is TGCGCCAGCAGTGAGTGGGGGACTAGCACAGATACGCAGTATTTT.

V is TRBV30 and J is TRBJ2-6, with 7 positions matching TRBD1. V was pared by 0 bases and J by 1 base, with 6 bases of the junction left unmatched. This CDR3 contains 17 residues. The germline CDR1 and CDR2 sequences are GTSNPN and SVGIG (reference sequence). The CDR3 loop is CAWSVDRAASGANVLTF. In DNA form, the CDR3 reads TGTGCCTGGAGTGTCGACAGGGCGGCGTCTGGGGCCAACGTCCTGACTTTC.

The chain joins TRBV6-5 to TRBJ2-2; D is unclear. CDR1 is MNHEY and CDR2 is SVGAGI in the germline V gene. Trimming took 6 bases from V and 6 from J, leaving 11 bases between them. The CDR3 runs to 13 residues. In DNA, the CDR3 is TGTGCCAGCAGAGCCGCTCCCCCCGGGGAGCTGTTTTTT. Translation: CASRAAPPGELFF.

The chain combines TRBV7-9 with TRBJ2-1; tentative D call: TRBD2 (6 bases). With 1 base removed from V and 8 bases from J, the gap between germline ends came to 15 bases. The germline V gene encodes CDR1 SEHNR and CDR2 FQNEAQ (reference sequence). The CDR3 consists of 15 residues. CDR3 sequence reads: CASSLGRGPRDEQFF. CDR3 bases: TGTGCCAGCAGCTTAGGGAGGGGTCCCAGGGATGAGCAGTTCTTC.

The V gene is TRBV27, the J gene TRBJ2-3; TRBD1 might be the D (5 bases). Trimming took 6 bases from V and 0 from J, leaving 25 bases between them. Germline lookup yields CDR1 MNHEY and CDR2 SMNVEV (reference sequence). The CDR3 contains 19 residues. The CDR3 region is CASRDDVPEDTVSTDTQYF. For the CDR3, the DNA is TGTGCCAGCAGGGATGACGTGCCTGAGGACACGGTAAGCACAGATACGCAGTATTTT.

This clone was observed a handful of times. The chain is built from TRBV7-9 and TRBJ2-1, with D perhaps TRBD2 (6 bases). Germline CDR1 SEHNR, CDR2 FQNEAQ (reference sequence). The CDR3 loop spans 11 amino acids. Trimming cost V 8 bases and J 12 bases, with 14 bases left between them. DNA of the CDR3: TGTGCCAGCGGGCCGGTGGGGGGGCAGTTCTTC. This translates into CASGPVGGQFF. The entire variable domain, with the rest obtained from reference TRBV7-9 and TRBJ2-1, is as follows: DTGVSQNPRHKITKRGQNVTFRCDPISEHNRLYWYRQTLGQGPEFLTYFQNEAQLEKSRLLSDRFSAERPKGSFSTLEIQRTEQGDSAMYLCASGPVGGQFFGPGTRLTVL.

The CDR3: CASSFDWANEQFF. DNA of the CDR3: TGTGCCAGCAGTTTCGATTGGGCCAATGAGCAGTTCTTC. The J gene is TRBJ2-1, the V gene TRBV28; D not certain. V was pared by 3 bases and J by 6 bases, with 9 bases between. This CDR3 spans 13 amino acids. In germline, CDR1 is MDHEN, CDR2 SYDVKM.

The count of this clone is one. V and J are TRBV28 and TRBJ2-1; TRBD2 matches 8 bases. CDR3 length equals 16 residues. Per germline, CDR1 MDHEN and CDR2 SYDVKM. The V gene end was trimmed by 6 bases and the J gene end by 0 bases; junction bases not matched to a gene: 7. CDR3 sequence: CASRSGGVSSYNEQFF. DNA of the CDR3: TGTGCCAGCAGATCGGGGGGGGTTAGCTCCTACAATGAGCAGTTCTTC.

The CDR3 region has the DNA TGTGCCTGGAGTAGGGGACTAGCGGGAGTAAATGTAGATACGCAGTATTTT. Its protein is CAWSRGLAGVNVDTQYF. The V gene is TRBV30, the J gene TRBJ2-3; 14 nucleotides agree with TRBD2. Per germline, CDR1 GTSNPN and CDR2 SVGIG (reference sequence). J gave up 5 bases and V 2 bases, and 9 bases lay outside the gene matches. The CDR3 is made up of 17 amino acids.